This T cell receptor (beta chain) was documented in a study of tumor-infiltrating lymphocytes in primary liver carcinoma. The blood RNA (from unsorted whole blood) was obtained, and germline DNA was also extracted. TCR beta cDNA was made from approximately 500 ng total RNA with a constant-region primer. ARM-PCR, slightly modified, supplied the TCR beta libraries through three nested multiplex PCR rounds. Rounds one and two of PCR, each of roughly 10 cycles, were primed with TRBV1-TRBV30 forward primers and a C-beta reverse primer. A single record per CDR3 protein comes from TCRdb applying MiXCR to the multiplex PCR reads. The sample has 300,000 to 400,000 distinct CDR3 sequences, 65% seen once; the top ten hold approximately 5.9%. CDR1 is LGHNA and CDR2 is YSLEER in the germline V gene. The CDR3 runs to 14 residues. In regard to this clonotype: A much bigger clone sits one base away, suggesting this may be a read error.

The chain is built from TRBV4-3 and TRBJ2-3; maybe TRBD2 (5 bases). This clonotype was sampled from a man between 35 and 55 years old with primary liver carcinoma and hepatitis B virus infection. Sequenced input: peripheral blood. The CDR3 spells CASSQNPLADRQYF. DNA of the CDR3: TGCGCCAGCAGCCAGAACCCCCTAGCAGATAGGCAGTATTTT.